The sequence of this TCR beta chain was determined in a study of CD8+ T cells in alopecia areata. In the study overall: It was oral tofacitinib, at 5 to 10 mg twice daily, that treated patients received. General observations from the study: It was less clear whether patients shared TCRs than it was in mice, possibly because of HLA. During tofacitinib treatment, many expanded lesional clones remained in scalp and blood. Greater clonality was observed in lesional scalp samples, especially alopecia totalis/universalis, versus normal scalp.

V was clipped by 6 bases and J by 12 bases; unmatched bases: 11. The CDR3 totals 14 residues. The sequencing template was cDNA reverse transcribed from extracted RNA. Generated by immunoSEQ multiplex PCR, the TCRdb table keeps only in-frame clones and is missing some. The sample lists roughly 200,000 clones; around 60% were seen once. Concerning this clone itself: Its antigen is as yet unknown.

Treatment meaning: oral pan-JAK inhibitor, 5-10 mg twice daily. The input for sequencing was CD4+ T cells sorted from blood, taken at week 4, from a patient treated with tofacitinib. V and J are TRBV23-1 and TRBJ1-5; 10 bases match TRBD1. TRBV23-1 is sorted into the ORF group, with uncertain function. The receptor was isolated from a human donor with alopecia areata. CDR3 protein: CASRRQGARSGQHF. The CDR3 region has the DNA TGCGCCAGCAGAAGACAGGGGGCCCGTTCCGGCCAGCATTTT.